These T cell receptor beta chains were read from a single sample in a study of OX40 agonist ivuxolimab in advanced cancers. Profiling relied on immunoSEQ multiplex PCR, and the TCRdb table lists in-frame clones only, not all of them. The table records roughly 56,000 clones, roughly 84% of them present only once. The sequencing used CD4+ or CD8+ T cells sorted from blood, collected in a trial of the OX40 agonist ivuxolimab. Source of these receptors: an adult with an advanced solid tumor such as melanoma, head and neck, liver or kidney cancer. Each CDR3 is given with its conserved first and last residue. The D gene is left open where the match is weak. The size field is filled for only some rows; it gives once, few, many or a size class.

J gene: TRBJ2-1; V gene: TRBV6-1; clone size: few; D gene: TRBD2; CDR3 DNA: TGTGCCAGCTCCCCGACTAGCGGGTACAATGAGCAGTTCTTC; CDR3 protein: CASSPTSGYNEQFF
J gene: TRBJ2-1; V gene: TRBV7-2; clone size: .; D gene: TRBD2; CDR3 DNA: TGTGCCAGCAGCTTCGGGGGGATCGGCAATGAGCAGTTCTTC; CDR3 protein: CASSFGGIGNEQFF
J gene: TRBJ2-3; V gene: TRBV6-5; clone size: .; D gene: .; CDR3 DNA: TGTGCCAGCAGTTACATGAGGGGAACAGATACGCAGTATTTT; CDR3 protein: CASSYMRGTDTQYF
J gene: TRBJ1-2; V gene: TRBV6-5; clone size: once; D gene: .; CDR3 DNA: TGTGCCAGCAGCGCCGGACAGCTCCATGGCTACACCTTC; CDR3 protein: CASSAGQLHGYTF
J gene: TRBJ2-7; V gene: TRBV5-1; clone size: .; D gene: TRBD2; CDR3 DNA: TGCGCCAGCAGCTTGGTCTTAGCGGGAGGAGGCGAGCAGTACTTC; CDR3 protein: CASSLVLAGGGEQYF
J gene: TRBJ2-5; V gene: TRBV2; clone size: .; D gene: TRBD2; CDR3 DNA: TGTGCCAGCACCCTAGCGGGAGACCAAGAGACCCAGTACTTC; CDR3 protein: CASTLAGDQETQYF
J gene: TRBJ2-7; V gene: TRBV27; clone size: .; D gene: TRBD2; CDR3 DNA: TGTGCCAGCAGTCCTATAGGGACTAGCGGGAGTGACGAGCAGTACTTC; CDR3 protein: CASSPIGTSGSDEQYF
J gene: TRBJ1-6; V gene: TRBV11-2; clone size: .; D gene: .; CDR3 DNA: TGTGCCAGCAGCCTGGTCAATTCACCCCTCCACTTT; CDR3 protein: CASSLVNSPLHF
J gene: TRBJ2-1; V gene: TRBV7-9; clone size: .; D gene: .; CDR3 DNA: TGTGCCAGCAGCGAAAGCGGGTTAAATGAGCAGTTCTTC; CDR3 protein: CASSESGLNEQFF
J gene: TRBJ1-4; V gene: TRBV28; clone size: .; D gene: .; CDR3 DNA: TGTGCCAGCAGTTTTAGGGAAAAACTGTTTTTT; CDR3 protein: CASSFREKLFF
J gene: TRBJ2-7; V gene: TRBV5-6; clone size: .; D gene: .; CDR3 DNA: TGTGCCAGCAGCCCTGGGGATGGCAACGAGCAGTACTTC; CDR3 protein: CASSPGDGNEQYF
J gene: TRBJ2-1; V gene: TRBV6-1; clone size: .; D gene: TRBD2; CDR3 DNA: TGTGCCAGTGTGACTAGCGGGAGTCATAATGAGCAGTTCTTC; CDR3 protein: CASVTSGSHNEQFF
J gene: TRBJ2-7; V gene: TRBV28; clone size: .; D gene: .; CDR3 DNA: TGTGCCAGCAGGCGGACGGGACTTAGCTCCTACGAGCAGTACTTC; CDR3 protein: CASRRTGLSSYEQYF
J gene: TRBJ2-2; V gene: TRBV28; clone size: .; D gene: .; CDR3 DNA: TGTGCCAACCCCACAGGCGGCGGGGACACCGGGGAGCTGTTTTTT; CDR3 protein: CANPTGGGDTGELFF
J gene: TRBJ1-6; V gene: TRBV15; clone size: once; D gene: .; CDR3 DNA: TGTGCCACCCGGAGGGCGTATAATTCACCCCTCCACTTT; CDR3 protein: CATRRAYNSPLHF
J gene: TRBJ2-7; V gene: TRBV7-2; clone size: .; D gene: TRBD2; CDR3 DNA: TGTGCCAGCAGCTCGTGGACTAGCGGATTCTACGAGCAGTACTTC; CDR3 protein: CASSSWTSGFYEQYF
J gene: TRBJ2-1; V gene: TRBV11-2; clone size: .; D gene: .; CDR3 DNA: TGTGCCAGCAGCCCCCGTATCAACAACAATGAGCAGTTCTTC; CDR3 protein: CASSPRINNNEQFF
J gene: TRBJ2-3; V gene: TRBV15; clone size: .; D gene: TRBD2; CDR3 DNA: TGTGCCACCAGCAGACTAGCGGGAGGGAGCACAGATACGCAGTATTTT; CDR3 protein: CATSRLAGGSTDTQYF
J gene: TRBJ1-5; V gene: TRBV15; clone size: once; D gene: .; CDR3 DNA: TGTGCCACCAGCAGAGATAACAGTTATCAGCCCCAGCATTTT; CDR3 protein: CATSRDNSYQPQHF
J gene: TRBJ2-7; V gene: TRBV30; clone size: .; D gene: .; CDR3 DNA: TGTGCCTGGAGTGTACGAGATCTGTCTATGAGACGGAGCTCCTACGAGCAGTACTTC; CDR3 protein: CAWSVRDLSMRRSSYEQYF
J gene: TRBJ1-6; V gene: TRBV4-2; clone size: .; D gene: .; CDR3 DNA: TGTGCCAGCAGCCAAGATTATCGGAGGAGCTCCTATAATTCACCCCTCCACTTT; CDR3 protein: CASSQDYRRSSYNSPLHF
J gene: TRBJ2-7; V gene: TRBV27; clone size: .; D gene: .; CDR3 DNA: TGTGCCAGCAGTTCCCGGGACTCTACCTACGAGCAGTACTTC; CDR3 protein: CASSSRDSTYEQYF
J gene: TRBJ2-7; V gene: TRBV19; clone size: few; D gene: .; CDR3 DNA: TGTGCCAGTAGTATAGCTGGGAAAACCTACGAGCAGTACTTC; CDR3 protein: CASSIAGKTYEQYF
J gene: TRBJ2-3; V gene: TRBV11-3; clone size: .; D gene: TRBD2; CDR3 DNA: TGTGCCAGCAGCACCGGGAGGGCAGATACGCAGTATTTT; CDR3 protein: CASSTGRADTQYF
J gene: TRBJ1-3; V gene: TRBV9; clone size: .; D gene: .; CDR3 DNA: TGTGCCAGCAGCATGGGGGCGGAGACCTCTGGAAACACCATATATTTT; CDR3 protein: CASSMGAETSGNTIYF
J gene: TRBJ2-7; V gene: TRBV5-1; clone size: few; D gene: TRBD1; CDR3 DNA: TGCGCCAGCAGCTTGGGGACAGGGAGGCACGAGCAGTACTTC; CDR3 protein: CASSLGTGRHEQYF
J gene: TRBJ2-7; V gene: TRBV30; clone size: .; D gene: .; CDR3 DNA: TGTGCCTGGAGCCGTTCCTACGAGCAGTACTTC; CDR3 protein: CAWSRSYEQYF
J gene: TRBJ2-7; V gene: TRBV18; clone size: .; D gene: .; CDR3 DNA: TGTGCCAGCTCACCACCGGTCGACAGTAGCGAGCAGTACTTC; CDR3 protein: CASSPPVDSSEQYF
J gene: TRBJ2-3; V gene: TRBV2; clone size: .; D gene: .; CDR3 DNA: TGTGCCAGCGTCGGGGGTTTGGGAGATACGCAGTATTTT; CDR3 protein: CASVGGLGDTQYF
J gene: TRBJ2-1; V gene: TRBV10-1; clone size: .; D gene: TRBD2; CDR3 DNA: TGCGCCAGCAGTCCCCTTCCGCCTAGCGGGAGATCTCTTGAGCAGTTCTTC; CDR3 protein: CASSPLPPSGRSLEQFF
J gene: TRBJ1-1; V gene: TRBV9; clone size: few; D gene: .; CDR3 DNA: TGTGCCAGCAGCGTAGATGGCCAGGGCGTAGGTGAAGCTTTCTTT; CDR3 protein: CASSVDGQGVGEAFF
J gene: TRBJ2-3; V gene: TRBV13; clone size: once; D gene: TRBD1; CDR3 DNA: TGTGCCAGCAGCCCGACAGGGCACACGAATACGCAGTATTTT; CDR3 protein: CASSPTGHTNTQYF
J gene: TRBJ2-7; V gene: TRBV21-1; clone size: .; D gene: .; CDR3 DNA: TGTGCCAGCAGCAGGGGGACAGTCTACGAGCAGTACTTC; CDR3 protein: CASSRGTVYEQYF
J gene: TRBJ2-1; V gene: TRBV6-5; clone size: .; D gene: TRBD2; CDR3 DNA: TGTGCCAGCAGTTACCTGGGACTAGCGGAGGACAATGAGCAGTTCTTC; CDR3 protein: CASSYLGLAEDNEQFF
J gene: TRBJ2-3; V gene: TRBV28; clone size: .; D gene: .; CDR3 DNA: TGTGCCAGCAGCCCTCTCGACGCGGGAACAGATACGCAGTATTTT; CDR3 protein: CASSPLDAGTDTQYF
J gene: TRBJ2-5; V gene: TRBV6-5; clone size: .; D gene: TRBD1; CDR3 DNA: TGTGCCAGCAGTTACTCGACAGGGGAAGAGACCCAGTACTTC; CDR3 protein: CASSYSTGEETQYF
J gene: TRBJ1-1; V gene: TRBV5-6; clone size: few; D gene: .; CDR3 DNA: TGTGCCAGCAGCTTTATCAAGAACACTGAAGCTTTCTTT; CDR3 protein: CASSFIKNTEAFF
J gene: TRBJ2-1; V gene: TRBV11-2; clone size: .; D gene: .; CDR3 DNA: TGTGCCAGCAGCTTAGAGTTGGGGATAAATGAGCAGTTCTTC; CDR3 protein: CASSLELGINEQFF
J gene: TRBJ1-5; V gene: TRBV5-5; clone size: .; D gene: .; CDR3 DNA: TGTGCCAGCAGCCAAGATGGCGGGGCCTATAGCAATCAGCCCCAGCATTTT; CDR3 protein: CASSQDGGAYSNQPQHF
J gene: TRBJ1-1; V gene: TRBV19; clone size: few; D gene: .; CDR3 DNA: TGTGCCAGTAGAATGGGGGCCACTGAAGCTTTCTTT; CDR3 protein: CASRMGATEAFF